The rows below give T cell receptor beta chains drawn from one sample of a study of T-cell memory formation after mild COVID-19. TCRdb reprocessed the 5' RACE reads with MiXCR, giving one entry per CDR3 protein. Of 400,000 to 500,000 distinct CDR3 sequences listed, 20% are singletons. The sample comprised PBMCs or a T cell subset sorted from them (not recorded which). The receptors were sampled from an adult woman who had mild COVID-19 (a few samples of this study predate the infection). Cell type and time point are not known. The CDR3 runs from the conserved cysteine through the conserved F or W. D genes are given only for firm matches. Expanded clones are given a class, and other clones once, few, many or no size at all.

J gene: TRBJ2-5; D gene: -; clone size: many; V gene: TRBV12-3/TRBV12-4; CDR3 protein: CASSLRRQETQYF; CDR3 DNA: TGTGCCAGCAGTTTAAGGCGGCAAGAGACCCAGTACTTC
J gene: TRBJ1-2; D gene: -; clone size: -; V gene: TRBV9; CDR3 protein: CASSVASGPSYGYTF; CDR3 DNA: TGTGCCAGCAGCGTAGCCTCAGGACCCTCCTATGGCTACACCTTC
J gene: TRBJ2-2; D gene: -; clone size: few; V gene: TRBV5-1; CDR3 protein: CASSLSAINTGELFF; CDR3 DNA: TGCGCCAGCAGCTTGTCGGCTATAAACACCGGGGAGCTGTTTTTT
J gene: TRBJ2-3; D gene: -; clone size: few; V gene: TRBV2; CDR3 protein: CASTTDTQYF; CDR3 DNA: TGTGCCAGCACCACAGATACGCAGTATTTT
J gene: TRBJ2-5; D gene: -; clone size: few; V gene: TRBV5-1; CDR3 protein: CASSLVVPDFQETQYF; CDR3 DNA: TGCGCCAGCAGCTTGGTGGTTCCTGACTTCCAAGAGACCCAGTACTTC
J gene: TRBJ2-7; D gene: TRBD1; clone size: few; V gene: TRBV25-1; CDR3 protein: CASSAKTGSYEQYF; CDR3 DNA: TGTGCCAGCAGTGCAAAGACAGGGTCCTACGAGCAGTACTTC
J gene: TRBJ2-3; D gene: TRBD2; clone size: few; V gene: TRBV2; CDR3 protein: CASSRTSGSRADTQYF; CDR3 DNA: TGTGCCAGCAGTCGGACTAGCGGGAGTAGGGCAGATACGCAGTATTTT
J gene: TRBJ2-5; D gene: TRBD2; clone size: -; V gene: TRBV12-3/TRBV12-4; CDR3 protein: CASGTSGGAGETQYF; CDR3 DNA: TGTGCCAGCGGGACTAGCGGGGGGGCCGGGGAGACCCAGTACTTC
J gene: TRBJ2-7; D gene: -; clone size: -; V gene: TRBV6-5; CDR3 protein: CASSYSFGFSYEQYF; CDR3 DNA: TGTGCCAGCAGTTACTCGTTCGGATTCTCCTACGAGCAGTACTTC
J gene: TRBJ1-1; D gene: TRBD1; clone size: -; V gene: TRBV3-1; CDR3 protein: CASSHQGARNTEAFF; CDR3 DNA: TGTGCCAGCAGCCATCAGGGGGCTAGGAACACTGAAGCTTTCTTT
J gene: TRBJ1-5; D gene: -; clone size: -; V gene: TRBV30; CDR3 protein: CAWSGPVNSNQPQHF; CDR3 DNA: TGTGCCTGGAGTGGCCCGGTCAATAGCAATCAGCCCCAGCATTTT
J gene: TRBJ1-1; D gene: TRBD1; clone size: -; V gene: TRBV11-3; CDR3 protein: CASSEGGDRANTEAFF; CDR3 DNA: TGTGCCAGCAGTGAAGGAGGGGACAGGGCGAACACTGAAGCTTTCTTT
J gene: TRBJ1-2; D gene: -; clone size: few; V gene: TRBV4-2; CDR3 protein: CASSRLSGTGDHGYTF; CDR3 DNA: TGTGCCAGCAGCCGACTCTCGGGCACGGGTGACCATGGCTACACCTTC
J gene: TRBJ1-2; D gene: TRBD1; clone size: -; V gene: TRBV5-5; CDR3 protein: CASSFVPAATGLKDGYTF; CDR3 DNA: TGTGCCAGCAGCTTCGTACCCGCTGCGACAGGGTTAAAGGATGGTTACACCTTC
J gene: TRBJ2-1; D gene: TRBD2; clone size: few; V gene: TRBV27; CDR3 protein: CASSPILAGGPNEQFF; CDR3 DNA: TGTGCCAGCAGTCCCATACTAGCGGGAGGGCCTAATGAGCAGTTCTTC
J gene: TRBJ2-3; D gene: -; clone size: -; V gene: TRBV7-9; CDR3 protein: CASSQFHGGSTDTQYF; CDR3 DNA: TGTGCCAGCAGCCAATTCCACGGGGGAAGCACAGATACGCAGTATTTT
J gene: TRBJ2-3; D gene: -; clone size: -; V gene: TRBV5-1; CDR3 protein: CASSLGFVRGTDTQYF; CDR3 DNA: TGCGCCAGCAGCTTGGGGTTCGTGAGGGGAACAGATACGCAGTATTTT
J gene: TRBJ2-2; D gene: TRBD2; clone size: many; V gene: TRBV9; CDR3 protein: CASSVEPSGGLSGELFF; CDR3 DNA: TGTGCCAGCAGCGTAGAGCCTAGCGGGGGGCTGAGCGGGGAGCTGTTTTTT
J gene: TRBJ2-3; D gene: TRBD1; clone size: few; V gene: TRBV20-1; CDR3 protein: CSASGDRGSTDTQYF; CDR3 DNA: TGCAGTGCTAGCGGAGACAGGGGGAGCACAGATACGCAGTATTTT
J gene: TRBJ2-7; D gene: -; clone size: few; V gene: TRBV4-2; CDR3 protein: CASSQGPDPQYEQYF; CDR3 DNA: TGTGCCAGCAGCCAGGGTCCGGACCCGCAATACGAGCAGTACTTC
J gene: TRBJ2-7; D gene: -; clone size: few; V gene: TRBV3-2; CDR3 protein: CASSHKAEQYF; CDR3 DNA: TGTGCCAGCAGCCATAAGGCCGAGCAGTACTTC
J gene: TRBJ2-7; D gene: -; clone size: few; V gene: TRBV12-3/TRBV12-4; CDR3 protein: CASSLVWTAAYEQYF; CDR3 DNA: TGTGCCAGCAGTTTAGTTTGGACAGCAGCCTACGAGCAGTACTTC